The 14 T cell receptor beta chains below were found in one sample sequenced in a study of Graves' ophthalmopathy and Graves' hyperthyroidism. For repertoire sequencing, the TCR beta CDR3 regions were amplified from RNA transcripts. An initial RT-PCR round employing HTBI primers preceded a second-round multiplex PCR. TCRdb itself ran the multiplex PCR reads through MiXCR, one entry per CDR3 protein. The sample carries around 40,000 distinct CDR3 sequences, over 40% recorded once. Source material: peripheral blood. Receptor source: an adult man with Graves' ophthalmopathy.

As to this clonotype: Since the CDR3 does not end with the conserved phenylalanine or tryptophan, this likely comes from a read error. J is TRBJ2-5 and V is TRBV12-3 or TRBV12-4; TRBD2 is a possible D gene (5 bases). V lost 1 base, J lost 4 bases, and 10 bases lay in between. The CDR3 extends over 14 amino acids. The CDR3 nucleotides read TGTGCCAGCAGTTTAGGGACTTCGACAGAGACCCAGTACTCC. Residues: CASSLGTSTETQYS.

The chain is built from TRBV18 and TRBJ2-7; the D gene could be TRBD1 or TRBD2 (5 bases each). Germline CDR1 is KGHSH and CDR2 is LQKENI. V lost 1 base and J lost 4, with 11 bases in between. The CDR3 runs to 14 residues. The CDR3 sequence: CASSPQRGTYEQYF. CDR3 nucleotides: TGTGCCAGCTCACCACAGAGGGGAACGTACGAGCAGTACTTC.

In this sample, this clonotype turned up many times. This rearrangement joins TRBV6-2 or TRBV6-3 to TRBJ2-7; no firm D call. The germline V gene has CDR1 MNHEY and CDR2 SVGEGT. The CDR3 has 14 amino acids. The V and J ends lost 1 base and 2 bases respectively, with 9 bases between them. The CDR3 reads CASSYLGKPYEQYV. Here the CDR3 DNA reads TGTGCCAGCAGTTACTTAGGAAAACCCTACGAGCAGTACGTC.

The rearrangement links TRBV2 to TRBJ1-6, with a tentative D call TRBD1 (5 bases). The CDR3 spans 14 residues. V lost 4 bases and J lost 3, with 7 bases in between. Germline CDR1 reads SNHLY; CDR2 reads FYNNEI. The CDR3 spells CASSVDSYNSPLHF. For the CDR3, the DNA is TGTGCCAGCAGTGTCGACAGCTATAATTCACCCCTCCACTTT.

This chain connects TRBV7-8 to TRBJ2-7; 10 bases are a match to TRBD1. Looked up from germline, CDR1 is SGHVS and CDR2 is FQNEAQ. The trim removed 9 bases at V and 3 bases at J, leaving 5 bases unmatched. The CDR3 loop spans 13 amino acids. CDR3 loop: CASGTGDHYEQYF. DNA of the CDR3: TGTGCCAGTGGGACAGGGGATCACTACGAGCAGTACTTC.

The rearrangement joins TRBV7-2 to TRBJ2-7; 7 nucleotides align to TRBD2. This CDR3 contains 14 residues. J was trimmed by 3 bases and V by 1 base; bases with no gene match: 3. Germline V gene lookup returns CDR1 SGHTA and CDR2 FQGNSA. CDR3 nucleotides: TGTGCCAGCAGCTTAGGGGGGGGTAACTACGAGCAGTACTTC. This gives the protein CASSLGGGNYEQYF.

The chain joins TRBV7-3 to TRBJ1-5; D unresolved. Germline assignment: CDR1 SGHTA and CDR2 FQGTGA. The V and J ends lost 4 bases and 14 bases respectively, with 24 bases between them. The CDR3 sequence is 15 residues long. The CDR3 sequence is CASSSRGAERLGEHF. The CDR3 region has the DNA TGTGCCAGCAGCTCCCGGGGAGCGGAAAGATTGGGTGAGCATTTT. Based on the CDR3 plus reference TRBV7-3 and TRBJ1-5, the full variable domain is GAGVSQTPSNKVTEKGKYVELRCDPISGHTALYWYRQSLGQGPEFLIYFQGTGAADDSGLPNDRFFAVRPEGSVSTLKIQRTERGDSAVYLCASSSRGAERLGEHFGDGTRLSIL.

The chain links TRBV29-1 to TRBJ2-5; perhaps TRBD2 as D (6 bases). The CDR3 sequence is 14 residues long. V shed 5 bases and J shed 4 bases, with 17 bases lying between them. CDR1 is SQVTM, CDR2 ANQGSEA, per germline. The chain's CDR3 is CSVNLRDFGETQYF. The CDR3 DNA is TGCAGCGTTAATCTCCGGGACTTTGGAGAGACCCAGTACTTC.

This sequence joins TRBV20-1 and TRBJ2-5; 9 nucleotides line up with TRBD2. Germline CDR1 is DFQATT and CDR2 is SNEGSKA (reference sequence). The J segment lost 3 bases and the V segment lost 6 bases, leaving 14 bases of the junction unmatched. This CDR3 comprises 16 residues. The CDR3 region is CSAGLAKGGFEETQYF. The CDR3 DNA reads TGCAGTGCGGGACTAGCCAAAGGGGGGTTCGAAGAGACCCAGTACTTC.

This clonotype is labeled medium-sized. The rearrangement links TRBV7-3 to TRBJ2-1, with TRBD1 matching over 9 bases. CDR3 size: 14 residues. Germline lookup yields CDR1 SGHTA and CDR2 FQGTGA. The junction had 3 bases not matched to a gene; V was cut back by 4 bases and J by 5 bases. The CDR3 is CASSWGQGHNEQFF. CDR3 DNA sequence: TGTGCCAGCAGCTGGGGACAGGGTCACAATGAGCAGTTCTTC.

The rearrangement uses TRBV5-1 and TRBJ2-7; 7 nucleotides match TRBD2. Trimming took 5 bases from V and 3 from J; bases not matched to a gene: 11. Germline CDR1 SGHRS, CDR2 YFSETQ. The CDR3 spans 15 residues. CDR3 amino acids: CASRYRTGGNYEQYF. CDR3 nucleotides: TGCGCCAGCAGATATCGGACCGGGGGGAACTACGAGCAGTACTTC. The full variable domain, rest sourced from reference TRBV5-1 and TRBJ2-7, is KAGVTQTPRYLIKTRGQQVTLSCSPISGHRSVSWYQQTPGQGLQFLFEYFSETQRNKGNFPGRFSGRQFSNSRSEMNVSTLELGDSALYLCASRYRTGGNYEQYFGPGTRLTVT.

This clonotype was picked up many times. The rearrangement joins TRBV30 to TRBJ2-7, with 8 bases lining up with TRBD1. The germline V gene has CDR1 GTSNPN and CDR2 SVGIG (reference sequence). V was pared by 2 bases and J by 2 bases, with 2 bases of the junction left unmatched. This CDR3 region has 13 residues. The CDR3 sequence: CAWSRTGPYEQYV. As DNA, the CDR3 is TGTGCCTGGAGTAGGACAGGGCCCTACGAGCAGTACGTC.

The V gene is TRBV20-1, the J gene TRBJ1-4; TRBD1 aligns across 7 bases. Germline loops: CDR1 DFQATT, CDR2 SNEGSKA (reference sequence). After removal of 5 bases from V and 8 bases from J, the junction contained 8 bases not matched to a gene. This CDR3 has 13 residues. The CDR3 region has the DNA TGCAGTGCTCAACAGGGGTTAGGGGAAAAACTGTTTTTT. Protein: CSAQQGLGEKLFF.

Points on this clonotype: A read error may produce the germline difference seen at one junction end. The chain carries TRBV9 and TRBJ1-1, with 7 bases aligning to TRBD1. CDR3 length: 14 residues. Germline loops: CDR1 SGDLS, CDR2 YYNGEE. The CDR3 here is CAGSVSGGGTEAFF. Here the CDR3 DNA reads TGTGCCGGCAGCGTATCAGGGGGAGGTACTGAAGCTTTCTTT.